The 31 T cell receptor beta chains below come from one sample, sequenced in a study of blood T cell repertoires in COVID-19. Method: immunoSEQ multiplex PCR; TCRdb's copy keeps in-frame clones and lacks some. Among around 230,000 clones, roughly 90% were seen once, and the ten largest hold about 2.2%. Input material: peripheral blood. These receptor sequences come from a man between 25 and 39 years old who had recovered from COVID-19.

This clone was picked up one time. The chain couples TRBV18 to TRBJ2-7; D is possibly TRBD1 (5 bases). V was clipped by 5 bases and J by 2 bases, with 13 bases between them. The CDR3 sequence is 14 residues long. Germline loops: CDR1 KGHSH, CDR2 LQKENI. CDR3 sequence (DNA): TGTGCCAGCTCAGCCCCAGCAGGGACCTACGAGCAGTACTTC. Translation gives CASSAPAGTYEQYF.

The chain employs TRBV12-3 or TRBV12-4 and TRBJ1-1; tentatively, D is TRBD1 (5 bases). Trimming took off 6 bases at V and 3 bases at J, with 11 bases between the two ends. The CDR3 is 13 residues long. The CDR3 coding sequence is TGTGCCAGCAGCCCACGGGGGGACACTGAAGCTTTCTTT. The encoded protein is CASSPRGDTEAFF.

The chain couples TRBV7-9 to TRBJ2-2, with TRBD1 matching over 7 bases. Germline CDR1 and CDR2: SEHNR and FQNEAQ (reference sequence). This CDR3 has 18 amino acids. V lost 5 bases, J lost 1 base, and 13 bases stayed unmatched. In nucleotides, the CDR3 is TGTGCCAGCAGCATATTTATCGGACAGGCTTTGAACACCGGGGAGCTGTTTTTT. This codes for CASSIFIGQALNTGELFF. The whole variable domain, remainder taken from reference TRBV7-9 and TRBJ2-2, is DTGVSQNPRHKITKRGQNVTFRCDPISEHNRLYWYRQTLGQGPEFLTYFQNEAQLEKSRLLSDRFSAERPKGSFSTLEIQRTEQGDSAMYLCASSIFIGQALNTGELFFGEGSRLTVL.

The V and J genes are TRBV5-4 and TRBJ2-3; 14 nucleotides match TRBD2. The V segment lost 4 bases and the J segment 2 bases; nucleotides outside the gene matches: 3. This CDR3 region has 16 residues. The germline gives CDR1 SGHNT, CDR2 YYREEE (reference sequence). In nucleotides, the CDR3 is TGTGCCAGCAGCACGGGACTAGCGGGGGACACAGATACGCAGTATTTT. It specifies CASSTGLAGDTDTQYF.

This chain uses TRBV27 with TRBJ1-2; D is unresolved. Looked up from germline, CDR1 is MNHEY and CDR2 is SMNVEV (reference sequence). Trimming cost V 2 bases and J 4 bases, with 8 bases left between them. CDR3 length: 13 amino acids. The CDR3 spells CASSLGEFYGYTF. CDR3 coding DNA: TGTGCCAGCAGTTTAGGGGAGTTCTATGGCTACACCTTC.

The chain couples TRBV7-9 to TRBJ2-7, with D tentatively TRBD1 (6 bases). Trimming removed 3 bases from V and 3 bases from J, with 12 bases in between. CDR3 length: 14 amino acids. CDR1 and CDR2 from the germline V gene are SEHNR and FQNEAQ (reference sequence). In DNA form, the CDR3 reads TGTGCCAGCAGCTTGATGGGACAACTCTACGAGCAGTACTTC. This sequence encodes CASSLMGQLYEQYF.

V is TRBV10-1 and J is TRBJ2-7; D is undetermined. The CDR3 is 12 residues long. From germline, CDR1 is WNHNN and CDR2 SYGVQD (reference sequence). V was pared by 3 bases and J by 1 base, with 4 bases between. DNA for the CDR3: TGCGCCAGCAGTGAAACTTCCTACGAGCAGTACTTC. Translation gives CASSETSYEQYF.

The chain couples TRBV10-1 to TRBJ1-5; 7 nucleotides agree with TRBD1. The CDR3 runs 17 residues. The germline V gene has CDR1 WNHNN and CDR2 SYGVQD (reference sequence). The J segment lost 2 bases and the V segment lost 3 bases, leaving 10 bases of the junction unmatched. CDR3 region: CASSEKGQPRGNQPQHF. CDR3 DNA sequence: TGCGCCAGCAGTGAAAAGGGACAGCCGCGGGGCAATCAGCCCCAGCATTTT.

This rearrangement joins TRBV7-9 to TRBJ2-7; D is perhaps TRBD2 (7 bases). This CDR3 contains 14 residues. CDR1 is SEHNR and CDR2 is FQNEAQ in the germline V gene (reference sequence). Trimming left V 1 base short and J 3 bases short, with 10 bases between. DNA of the CDR3: TGTGCCAGCAGCTTAGTCGGGGGGCTCTACGAGCAGTACTTC. This codes for CASSLVGGLYEQYF.

V is TRBV18 and J is TRBJ2-1; 16 bases agree with TRBD2. Germline V gene data show CDR1 as KGHSH and CDR2 as LQKENI. V shed 0 bases and J 8 bases; nucleotides not matched to a gene: 4. CDR3 length: 17 residues. This CDR3 reads CASSPPGLAGGEHEQFF. CDR3 sequence (DNA): TGTGCCAGCTCACCACCGGGACTAGCGGGGGGGGAACATGAGCAGTTCTTC.

The V gene is TRBV12-3 or TRBV12-4, the J gene TRBJ1-2, with a weak D call TRBD1 (5 bases). The germline V and J ends were trimmed by 6 bases and 9 bases, with 14 bases remaining between them. This CDR3 has 12 amino acids. The CDR3 region is CASSFRSGRYTF. In nucleotides, the CDR3 is TGTGCCAGCAGCTTTCGGTCAGGGCGCTACACCTTC.

This chain joins TRBV4-3 and TRBJ1-2; no clear D gene. The ends were cut back, 3 bases at V and 3 bases at J, with 14 bases in the middle. This CDR3 region has 15 residues. The germline CDR1 and CDR2 sequences are LGHNA and YSLEER. CDR3 sequence reads: CASSQARGGYYGYTF. For the CDR3, the DNA is TGCGCCAGCAGCCAGGCGCGGGGAGGGTACTATGGCTACACCTTC.

V is TRBV7-8 and J is TRBJ2-7, with D possibly matching TRBD2 (6 bases). CDR1 and CDR2 from the germline V gene are SGHVS and FQNEAQ. This CDR3 comprises 14 residues. V lost 7 bases and J lost 2, with 15 bases in between. The CDR3 DNA reads TGTGCCAGCACTAGGGACTCCCCAGCCTACGAGCAGTACTTC. Its protein product is CASTRDSPAYEQYF.

This chain uses TRBV18 with TRBJ1-1, with D possibly being TRBD1 (6 bases). Trimming removed 6 bases from V and 6 bases from J, with 26 bases in between. Germline CDR1 is KGHSH and CDR2 is LQKENI. The CDR3 runs 17 residues. CDR3 sequence reads: CASSSRLDSGNRAEAFF. CDR3 coding DNA: TGTGCCAGCTCCTCAAGATTGGACAGCGGGAATCGAGCTGAAGCTTTCTTT.

This chain joins TRBV6-2 or TRBV6-3 and TRBJ2-5, with 11 bases that match TRBD2. V shed 4 bases, J shed 2 bases, and the junction held 3 bases outside the gene matches. CDR1 is MNHEY, CDR2 SVGEGT, per germline. This CDR3 contains 15 residues. CDR3 protein: CASSSSGGFQETQYF. As DNA, the CDR3 is TGTGCCAGCAGTTCTAGCGGGGGGTTTCAAGAGACCCAGTACTTC.

V and J are TRBV14 and TRBJ1-4, with D maybe TRBD1 (5 bases). V lost 1 base to trimming and J lost 4 bases, with 7 bases between them. The germline V gene encodes CDR1 SGHDN and CDR2 FVKESK. The CDR3 has 14 residues. In DNA, the CDR3 is TGTGCCAGCAGCCAAGGACAGAATAATGAAAAACTGTTTTTT. This encodes CASSQGQNNEKLFF. Combining the CDR3 with reference TRBV14 and TRBJ1-4 gives the whole variable domain EAGVTQFPSHSVIEKGQTVTLRCDPISGHDNLYWYRRVMGKEIKFLLHFVKESKQDESGMPNNRFLAERTGGTYSTLKVQPAELEDSGVYFCASSQGQNNEKLFFGSGTQLSVL.

This chain uses TRBV5-1 with TRBJ2-6; 8 bases line up with TRBD2. Germline V gene lookup returns CDR1 SGHRS and CDR2 YFSETQ. Trimming cost V 7 bases and J 1 base; bases outside gene matches: 1. The CDR3 totals 14 residues. The CDR3 nucleotides are TGCGCCAGCCGGGAGGGATCTGGGGCCAACGTCCTGACTTTC. The encoded protein is CASREGSGANVLTF.

The V gene is TRBV6-5, the J gene TRBJ1-2, with TRBD1 identical over 11 bases. With V trimmed by 6 bases and J by 2 bases, 5 bases remained unmatched. This CDR3 has 15 residues. Germline CDR1 and CDR2: MNHEY and SVGAGI. This chain's CDR3 is CASSPGDRGNYGYTF. In DNA, the CDR3 is TGTGCCAGCAGCCCGGGGGACAGGGGGAACTATGGCTACACCTTC.

The table lists this clone with a few counts. This rearrangement joins TRBV6-5 to TRBJ1-2; no clear D gene. CDR1 MNHEY and CDR2 SVGAGI come from the germline V gene. Trimming removed 0 bases from V and 7 bases from J, with 12 bases in between. This CDR3 is built from 14 residues. The CDR3 protein is CASSYSAGVGGYTF. CDR3 bases: TGTGCCAGCAGTTACTCGGCCGGGGTTGGTGGCTACACCTTC.

This chain connects TRBV18 to TRBJ1-1; D uncertain. Trimming pared 3 bases from V and 2 bases from J, leaving 10 bases between. CDR1 and CDR2 from the germline V gene are KGHSH and LQKENI. The CDR3 consists of 14 residues. As DNA, the CDR3 is TGTGCCAGCTCACCCACTGACACCAACACTGAAGCTTTCTTT. Amino acids: CASSPTDTNTEAFF.

V gene TRBV30 combines with J gene TRBJ1-2; perhaps TRBD1 as D (5 bases). Trimming took 1 base from V and 4 from J, leaving 10 bases between them. Germline V gene data show CDR1 as GTSNPN and CDR2 as SVGIG (reference sequence). There are 13 residues in the CDR3. CDR3 residues: CAWSDAGGYGYTF. CDR3 in DNA: TGTGCCTGGAGTGACGCGGGGGGCTATGGCTACACCTTC.

The rearrangement uses TRBV5-6 and TRBJ1-1; D call uncertain. The germline V gene has CDR1 SGHDT and CDR2 YYEEEE. The V and J ends lost 4 bases and 0 bases respectively, with 16 bases between them. The length of the CDR3 is 16 residues. CDR3 residues: CASSPLMGGMNTEAFF. CDR3 DNA sequence: TGTGCCAGCAGCCCTCTAATGGGAGGAATGAACACTGAAGCTTTCTTT. The whole variable domain, filled in from reference TRBV5-6 and TRBJ1-1, reads DAGVTQSPTHLIKTRGQQVTLRCSPKSGHDTVSWYQQALGQGPQFIFQYYEEEERQRGNFPDRFSGHQFPNYSSELNVNALLLGDSALYLCASSPLMGGMNTEAFFGQGTRLTVV.

The gene calls are TRBV6-5 and TRBJ2-7, with 9 bases lining up with TRBD1. V lost 6 bases, J lost 5 bases, and 11 bases stayed unmatched. The CDR3 is 15 residues long. Germline V lookup: CDR1 MNHEY, CDR2 SVGAGI. DNA for the CDR3: TGTGCCAGCAGCCGGACCGGGACAGGGATCCACGAGCAGTACTTC. This translates into CASSRTGTGIHEQYF.

This clone was counted a few times. The J gene is TRBJ1-5, the V gene TRBV24-1; 9 bases fit TRBD1. The CDR3 loop spans 16 amino acids. CDR1 is KGHDR and CDR2 is SFDVKD in the germline V gene. V was pared by 4 bases and J by 4 bases, with 7 bases of the junction left unmatched. As DNA, the CDR3 is TGTGCCACCAGTGACGCGGGACAGGGAACTAATCAGCCCCAGCATTTT. It encodes CATSDAGQGTNQPQHF.

The chain couples TRBV28 to TRBJ2-7; 13 bases are a match to TRBD2. V shed 4 bases and J 4 bases; nucleotides not matched to a gene: 10. This CDR3 spans 17 amino acids. Germline loops: CDR1 MDHEN, CDR2 SYDVKM. As DNA, the CDR3 is TGTGCCAGCAGTTCCCCCGGACTAGCGGGGGCGAATTACGAGCAGTACTTC. Protein sequence: CASSSPGLAGANYEQYF.

The CDR3 sequence: CASSSPDYATEGELFF. Here the CDR3 DNA reads TGTGCCAGCAGCTCTCCGGACTACGCAACGGAGGGGGAGCTGTTTTTT. The chain combines TRBV5-6 with TRBJ2-2, with a possible D match to TRBD2 (6 bases). The V end lost 3 bases, the J end lost 8 bases, and 20 bases lay between the germline ends. The CDR3 is 16 amino acids. Germline assignment: CDR1 SGHDT and CDR2 YYEEEE.

The chain uses TRBV6-5 and TRBJ2-7, with D maybe TRBD2 (5 bases). V dropped 1 base and J dropped 0 bases, with 10 bases sitting between them. This CDR3 is 15 amino acids long. Germline CDR1 is MNHEY and CDR2 is SVGAGI. CDR3 sequence (DNA): TGTGCCAGCAGTTACTTCCGGGGTTACTCCTACGAGCAGTACTTC. Translating it yields CASSYFRGYSYEQYF.

The CDR3 nucleotides are TGTGCCAGCAGCTTCGACAGGGTCGACAACAAATCGGACACAGATACGCAGTATTTT. This translates into CASSFDRVDNKSDTDTQYF. V and J are TRBV13 and TRBJ2-3; TRBD1 matches at 7 bases. Looked up from germline, CDR1 is PRHDT and CDR2 is FYEKMQ (reference sequence). The V segment lost 3 bases and the J segment 2 bases; nucleotides outside the gene matches: 17. This CDR3 contains 19 residues.

The rearrangement uses TRBV9 and TRBJ1-2; 7 bases agree with TRBD1. CDR1 is SGDLS, CDR2 YYNGEE, per germline. The V segment lost 4 bases and the J segment 4 bases; nucleotides outside the gene matches: 10. The CDR3 extends over 15 amino acids. CDR3 amino acids: CASSSRGALTYGYTF. For the CDR3, the DNA is TGTGCCAGCAGCTCCAGGGGGGCACTTACCTATGGCTACACCTTC.

This clone appeared a single time. This chain joins TRBV24-1 and TRBJ1-2; no firm D call. CDR3 size: 11 residues. V was trimmed by 6 bases and J by 5 bases, leaving 6 bases between them. In germline, CDR1 is KGHDR, CDR2 SFDVKD. The CDR3 DNA is TGTGCCACCAGTTGGAGATATGGCTACACCTTC. Residues: CATSWRYGYTF.

The rearrangement links TRBV15 to TRBJ2-3; TRBD2 might be the D (5 bases). CDR3 length: 15 amino acids. Germline V lookup: CDR1 LNHNV, CDR2 YYDKDF (reference sequence). V shed 5 bases and J shed 4 bases, with 16 bases lying between them. The CDR3 nucleotides are TGTGCCACCAGCCCTGGACTTTCGTTCTCAGATACGCAGTATTTT. Translation: CATSPGLSFSDTQYF.